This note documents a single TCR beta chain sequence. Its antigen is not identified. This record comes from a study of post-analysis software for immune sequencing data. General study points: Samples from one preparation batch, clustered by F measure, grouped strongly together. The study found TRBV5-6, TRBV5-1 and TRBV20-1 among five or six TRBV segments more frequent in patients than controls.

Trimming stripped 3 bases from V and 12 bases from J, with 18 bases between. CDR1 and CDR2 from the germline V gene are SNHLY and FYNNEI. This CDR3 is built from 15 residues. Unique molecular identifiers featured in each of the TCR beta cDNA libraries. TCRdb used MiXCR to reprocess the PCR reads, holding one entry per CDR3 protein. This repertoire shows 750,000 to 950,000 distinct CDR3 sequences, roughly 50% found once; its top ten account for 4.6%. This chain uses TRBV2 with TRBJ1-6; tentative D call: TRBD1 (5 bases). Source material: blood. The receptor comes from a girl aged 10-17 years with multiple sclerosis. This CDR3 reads CASSDPDNKGRPLHF. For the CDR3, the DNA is TGTGCCAGCAGTGACCCAGACAACAAGGGGCGACCCCTCCACTTT.